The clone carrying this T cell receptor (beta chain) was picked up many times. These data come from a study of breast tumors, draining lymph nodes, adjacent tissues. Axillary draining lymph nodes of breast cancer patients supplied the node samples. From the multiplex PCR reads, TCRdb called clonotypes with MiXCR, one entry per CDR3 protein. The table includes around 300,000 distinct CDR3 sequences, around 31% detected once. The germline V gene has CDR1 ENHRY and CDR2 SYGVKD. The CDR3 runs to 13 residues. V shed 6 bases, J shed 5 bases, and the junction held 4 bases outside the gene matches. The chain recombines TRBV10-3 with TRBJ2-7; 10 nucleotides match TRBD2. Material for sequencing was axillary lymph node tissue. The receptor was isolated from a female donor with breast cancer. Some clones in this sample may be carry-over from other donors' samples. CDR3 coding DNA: TGTGCCATCAGCAGCGGGAGGGTTGACGAGCAGTACTTC. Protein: CAISSGRVDEQYF.